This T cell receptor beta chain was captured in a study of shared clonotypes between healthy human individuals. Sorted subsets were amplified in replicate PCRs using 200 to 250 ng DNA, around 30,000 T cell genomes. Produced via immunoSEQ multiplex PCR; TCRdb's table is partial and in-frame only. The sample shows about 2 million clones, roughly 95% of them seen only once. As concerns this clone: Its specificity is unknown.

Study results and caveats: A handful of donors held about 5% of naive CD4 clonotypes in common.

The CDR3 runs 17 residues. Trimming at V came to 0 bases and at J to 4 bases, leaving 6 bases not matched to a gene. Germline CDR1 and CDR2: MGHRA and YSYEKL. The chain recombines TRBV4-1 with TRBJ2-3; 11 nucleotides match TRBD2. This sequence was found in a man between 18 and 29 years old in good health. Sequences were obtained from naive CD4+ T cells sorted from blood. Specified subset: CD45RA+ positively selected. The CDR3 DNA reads TGCGCCAGCAGCCAAGATGTAGCGGGGGGGCGGGCAGATACGCAGTATTTT. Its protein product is CASSQDVAGGRADTQYF.